These 26 T cell receptor beta chains share one sample of origin, sequenced in a study of CD8+ T cells in alopecia areata. Extraction and reverse transcription of RNA yielded cDNA as the sequencing template. Profiled with immunoSEQ multiplex PCR; TCRdb holds only in-frame clones, not every one. The data show about 190,000 clones, 55% to 70% seen once. Indicated treatment: oral pan-JAK inhibitor, 5-10 mg twice daily. The starting material was CD4+ T cells sorted from blood, obtained at week 4, from a patient treated with tofacitinib. These receptors were collected from a human donor with alopecia areata.

The chain uses TRBV27 and TRBJ2-7; possibly TRBD2 for D (6 bases). V lost 3 bases and J 5 bases, leaving 23 bases between the germline ends. Germline-derived CDR1 and CDR2 are MNHEY and SMNVEV (reference sequence). CDR3 length: 17 amino acids. Here the CDR3 DNA reads TGTGCCAGCAGTTTCCACGGGACTCCAGCTGGTGGGCACGAGCAGTACTTC. Its protein is CASSFHGTPAGGHEQYF.

This clone turned up a few times. This chain connects TRBV5-1 to TRBJ2-5; D uncertain. Germline V gives CDR1 SGHRS, CDR2 YFSETQ. Trimming removed 1 base at V and 4 bases at J, with 5 bases between. The CDR3 runs 12 residues. CDR3 sequence: CASSLYPETQYF. CDR3 in DNA: TGCGCCAGCAGCTTGTACCCAGAGACCCAGTACTTC.

This sequence joins TRBV30 and TRBJ2-1, with D unclear. Germline values: CDR1 GTSNPN, CDR2 SVGIG (reference sequence). This CDR3 is 11 amino acids long. Between the trimmed V and J ends, which lost 0 bases and 8 bases, there was a span of 5 bases. The CDR3 nucleotides are TGTGCCTGGAGTGTACAGTATGAGCAGTTCTTC. It encodes CAWSVQYEQFF.

The gene calls are TRBV30 and TRBJ1-1, with a weak D call TRBD1 (6 bases). The CDR3 totals 13 residues. Looked up from germline, CDR1 is GTSNPN and CDR2 is SVGIG (reference sequence). Trimming removed 3 bases at V and 0 bases at J, with 8 bases between. The CDR3 here is CAWSQGMNTEAFF. DNA for the CDR3: TGTGCCTGGAGCCAGGGGATGAACACTGAAGCTTTCTTT.

The genes are TRBV7-9 and TRBJ2-2; D remains unclear. Germline CDR1 is SEHNR and CDR2 is FQNEAQ (reference sequence). V gave up 5 bases and J gave up 8 bases, with 9 bases separating them. The CDR3 runs 12 residues. CDR3 in amino acids: CASSLGLGELFF. DNA for the CDR3: TGTGCCAGCAGCCTGGGCCTAGGGGAGCTGTTTTTT.

V usage is TRBV29-1 and J usage is TRBJ1-1; D call uncertain. V was trimmed by 3 bases and J by 6 bases, leaving 14 bases between them. The CDR3 has 13 amino acids. CDR1 is SQVTM and CDR2 is ANQGSEA in the germline V gene. The CDR3 DNA is TGCAGCGTTGATGGCCAGGAGGTAGCTGAAGCTTTCTTT. Residues: CSVDGQEVAEAFF.

This chain uses TRBV6-1 with TRBJ1-1; 7 bases align to TRBD1. The germline CDR1 and CDR2 sequences are MNHNS and SASEGT. V shed 6 bases and J 6 bases; nucleotides not matched to a gene: 7. This CDR3 has 13 residues. CDR3 amino acids: CASRMDRRPEAFF. The DNA of the CDR3 is TGTGCCAGCAGGATGGACAGGAGGCCTGAAGCTTTCTTT.

This clone has only a few counts. The chain carries TRBV29-1 and TRBJ2-7, with D tentatively TRBD1 (6 bases). Between the trimmed V and J ends, which lost 7 bases and 6 bases, there was a span of 19 bases. This CDR3 spans 13 amino acids. The V gene's germline CDR1 is SQVTM and CDR2 ANQGSEA. The CDR3 protein is CSAAGVLRGEQYF. The CDR3 DNA is TGCAGCGCCGCAGGGGTCCTTCGGGGCGAGCAGTACTTC.

On this clone itself: Other nucleotide sequences from this sample produce the same CDR3. The V call is TRBV29-1, the J call TRBJ2-3; 14 positions agree with TRBD2. Germline loops: CDR1 SQVTM, CDR2 ANQGSEA. This CDR3 spans 14 amino acids. After removal of 6 bases from V and 2 bases from J, the junction contained 1 base not matched to a gene. CDR3 in DNA: TGCAGCGTGGGACTAGCGGGAGTCACAGATACGCAGTATTTT. Its translation: CSVGLAGVTDTQYF.

In its sample, this clone was seen once. The V gene is TRBV7-9, the J gene TRBJ2-1, with D maybe TRBD1 (5 bases). The CDR3 covers 14 residues. V gave up 5 bases and J gave up 8 bases, with 16 bases separating them. Germline CDR1 and CDR2: SEHNR and FQNEAQ (reference sequence). This chain's CDR3 is CASSRQGSHHEQFF. In DNA form, the CDR3 reads TGTGCCAGCAGCCGGCAGGGTAGCCATCATGAGCAGTTCTTC.

The chain joins TRBV7-9 to TRBJ2-1; 10 bases line up with TRBD2. Unmatched junction bases numbered 3, after V lost 4 bases and J lost 0 bases. This CDR3 has 16 residues. Germline V gene lookup returns CDR1 SEHNR and CDR2 FQNEAQ (reference sequence). This chain's CDR3 is CASSSRLAGSYNEQFF. CDR3 DNA: TGTGCCAGCAGCTCTCGACTAGCGGGCTCCTACAATGAGCAGTTCTTC.

J is TRBJ1-2 and V is TRBV29-1; no definite D call. The CDR3 has 16 amino acids. Germline V CDR1 and CDR2: SQVTM, ANQGSEA. With 0 bases removed from V and 0 bases from J, the gap between germline ends came to 14 bases. The CDR3 loop reads CSVEDLPGSSNYGYTF. CDR3 nucleotide sequence: TGCAGCGTTGAAGATCTTCCCGGGAGCTCTAACTATGGCTACACCTTC.

This clone was counted a few times. The chain is built from TRBV28 and TRBJ2-5, with a weak D call TRBD2 (7 bases). The CDR3 spans 14 residues. Looked up from germline, CDR1 is MDHEN and CDR2 is SYDVKM. Trimming took off 1 base at V and 9 bases at J, with 15 bases between the two ends. The CDR3, as DNA: TGTGCCAGCAGTTTATCGGGGGGCATGTTGGCCCAGTACTTC. It codes for CASSLSGGMLAQYF.

The chain is built from TRBV5-1 and TRBJ1-5, with D hard to call. Germline V CDR1 and CDR2: SGHRS, YFSETQ. V was trimmed by 3 bases and J by 7 bases, leaving 11 bases between them. This CDR3 comprises 13 residues. CDR3 region: CASSWAGGQPQHF. The CDR3 region has the DNA TGCGCCAGCAGCTGGGCAGGCGGGCAGCCCCAGCATTTT.

This clone appeared a few times. This chain joins TRBV2 and TRBJ2-2; 11 positions match TRBD1. With 6 bases clipped from V and 5 bases from J, the junction kept 2 bases outside the gene matches. Germline V gene lookup returns CDR1 SNHLY and CDR2 FYNNEI. This CDR3 contains 14 residues. This chain's CDR3 is CASRGQGETGELFF. The CDR3 nucleotides read TGTGCCAGCAGGGGACAGGGGGAAACCGGGGAGCTGTTTTTT.

The gene calls are TRBV29-1 and TRBJ2-3, with 7 bases identical to TRBD1. This CDR3 has 13 amino acids. The V gene's germline CDR1 is SQVTM and CDR2 ANQGSEA. V gave up 4 bases and J gave up 3 bases; unmatched junction bases: 4. CDR3 loop: CSVVGGKTDTQYF. In DNA, the CDR3 is TGCAGCGTTGTAGGGGGCAAGACAGATACGCAGTATTTT.

This chain links TRBV5-1 with TRBJ2-7; 7 bases fit TRBD1. This CDR3 has 15 residues. The V segment lost 4 bases and the J segment 5 bases; nucleotides outside the gene matches: 12. CDR1 is SGHRS and CDR2 is YFSETQ in the germline V gene. CDR3: CASSPGQPSMDEQYF. CDR3 DNA sequence: TGCGCCAGCAGCCCGGGACAGCCCTCGATGGACGAGCAGTACTTC.

A single count supports this clone. This sequence joins TRBV27 and TRBJ2-4, with unresolved D. Deletions cut 2 bases from V and 0 bases from J, with 11 bases between. Germline V gene sequence: CDR1 MNHEY, CDR2 SMNVEV (reference sequence). The CDR3 spans 16 residues. DNA of the CDR3: TGTGCCAGCAGTTTAAACGATCCTCTAGCCAAAAACATTCAGTACTTC. Its protein is CASSLNDPLAKNIQYF.

A single count supports this clone. The chain employs TRBV29-1 and TRBJ1-1; a weak D match, TRBD1 (5 bases). V was trimmed by 0 bases and J by 5 bases, leaving 10 bases between them. CDR1 and CDR2 (germline): SQVTM, ANQGSEA. The CDR3 runs to 13 residues. For the CDR3, the DNA is TGCAGCGTTGAAGAACCTCCAGGGACTGAAGCTTTCTTT. Protein: CSVEEPPGTEAFF. Filled out from reference TRBV29-1 and TRBJ1-1, the complete variable domain reads SAVISQKPSRDICQRGTSLTIQCQVDSQVTMMFWYRQQPGQSLTLIATANQGSEATYESGFVIDKFPISRPNLTFSTLTVSNMSPEDSSIYLCSVEEPPGTEAFFGQGTRLTVV.

The chain is built from TRBV30 and TRBJ1-4, with D perhaps TRBD1 (5 bases). Trimming removed 2 bases at V and 3 bases at J, with 13 bases between. The germline gives CDR1 GTSNPN, CDR2 SVGIG (reference sequence). The CDR3 is 15 residues long. The CDR3 region has the DNA TGTGCCTGGAGTATCGGGACCGGCTCTAATGAAAAACTGTTTTTT. It yields the protein CAWSIGTGSNEKLFF.

V is TRBV30 and J is TRBJ2-2; perhaps TRBD1 as D (5 bases). The CDR3 extends over 17 amino acids. Germline CDR1 GTSNPN, CDR2 SVGIG (reference sequence). V was shortened by 3 bases and J by 1 base, with 18 bases between the two germline ends. The CDR3 region has the DNA TGTGCCTGGAGGTCCCGCCTGGGGCAGGAGAACACCGGGGAGCTGTTTTTT. It encodes CAWRSRLGQENTGELFF.

This clone was counted a few times. The gene calls are TRBV29-1 and TRBJ2-5; D gene unclear. V dropped 7 bases and J dropped 4 bases, with 13 bases sitting between them. CDR1 SQVTM and CDR2 ANQGSEA come from the germline V gene. The CDR3 is 12 residues long. CDR3 sequence reads: CSGYLGAETQYF. The CDR3 DNA follows: TGCAGCGGGTACCTTGGCGCAGAGACCCAGTACTTC.

The count of this clone is one. The sample carries other DNA sequences with the same CDR3. The rearrangement joins TRBV5-1 to TRBJ1-2; unclear D gene. The V gene lost 0 bases and the J gene lost 2 bases, with 5 bases spanning the gap. Germline CDR1 and CDR2: SGHRS and YFSETQ. CDR3 length: 13 amino acids. CDR3 DNA: TGCGCCAGCAGCTTGGATGGGAACTATGGCTACACCTTC. The encoded protein is CASSLDGNYGYTF.

The J gene is TRBJ2-5, the V gene TRBV18; D remains unclear. Looked up from germline, CDR1 is KGHSH and CDR2 is LQKENI. Trimming pared 6 bases from V and 1 base from J, leaving 6 bases between. CDR3 length: 12 amino acids. The CDR3 sequence: CASSRAQETQYF. Written as DNA, the CDR3 is TGTGCCAGCTCCCGGGCCCAAGAGACCCAGTACTTC.

This chain uses TRBV19 with TRBJ2-7; the D is unclear. V was pared by 6 bases and J by 0 bases, with 9 bases between. The CDR3 is 13 amino acids. CDR1 is LNHDA, CDR2 SQIVND, per germline (reference sequence). DNA for the CDR3: TGTGCCAGTAGCGGCACCGGCTCCTACGAGCAGTACTTC. Protein product: CASSGTGSYEQYF.

This clone was detected only a few times. The genes are TRBV29-1 and TRBJ2-1; 14 nucleotides agree with TRBD2. Germline loops: CDR1 SQVTM, CDR2 ANQGSEA. Unmatched junction bases numbered 11, after V lost 5 bases and J lost 8 bases. CDR3 length: 16 amino acids. CDR3 sequence reads: CSVKGTSGSSVHEQFF. Here the CDR3 DNA reads TGCAGCGTTAAAGGGACTAGCGGGAGTTCGGTTCATGAGCAGTTCTTC.